The 23 T cell receptor beta chains below come from one sample, sequenced in a study of regulatory T cells in long-lasting Graves disease. Construction of TCR beta libraries relied on iRepertoire HTBI primers and on Arm-PCR targeting CDR3 regions. Using its own MiXCR run on the multiplex PCR reads, TCRdb lists one record per CDR3 protein. Of about 470,000 distinct CDR3 sequences detected, around 20% appear once; the ten largest clones hold about 7.8%. Documented time point: persistent/refractory GD, antithyroid drugs over 5 years with positive TRAb. The TCR library was prepared using RNA isolated from PBMCs. The input for sequencing was peripheral blood mononuclear cells (PBMCs), taken when the disease was refractory, from a patient treated with antithyroid drugs. These receptors were taken from a female donor with Graves disease.

This clonotype was seen ten or more times. J is TRBJ2-7 and V is TRBV28, with a weak D call TRBD2 (5 bases). V was pared by 6 bases and J by 3 bases, with 9 bases between. CDR3 length equals 12 residues. Germline values: CDR1 MDHEN, CDR2 SYDVKM. The CDR3 protein is CASSVGDYEQYF. The CDR3 nucleotides read TGTGCCAGCAGCGTGGGAGACTACGAGCAGTACTTC.

This clonotype occurred a few times. The rearrangement links TRBV7-9 to TRBJ2-2; TRBD2 aligns across 11 bases. Germline V gene lookup returns CDR1 SEHNR and CDR2 FQNEAQ (reference sequence). This CDR3 has 18 residues. After removal of 4 bases from V and 7 bases from J, the junction contained 14 bases not matched to a gene. The CDR3 loop is CASSSPGLADPLHGELFF. The DNA for the CDR3 is TGTGCCAGCAGCTCCCCGGGACTAGCGGATCCTCTCCACGGGGAGCTGTTTTTT.

This clonotype appeared a few times. This sequence joins TRBV5-1 and TRBJ1-6, with a weak D call TRBD1 (5 bases). V lost 2 bases to trimming and J lost 9 bases, with 12 bases between them. Germline assignment: CDR1 SGHRS and CDR2 YFSETQ. This CDR3 region has 14 residues. This chain's CDR3 is CASSFAGQGSPLHF. CDR3 bases: TGCGCCAGCAGCTTCGCCGGTCAGGGTTCACCCCTCCACTTT.

The chain is built from TRBV27 and TRBJ2-7, with TRBD1 identical over 8 bases. CDR3 length: 15 residues. Germline loops: CDR1 MNHEY, CDR2 SMNVEV (reference sequence). The V gene end was trimmed by 4 bases and the J gene end by 4 bases; junction bases not matched to a gene: 9. The CDR3 DNA is TGTGCCAGCAGTTGGGTTCGGACAGGGATATACGAGCAGTACTTC. Translating it yields CASSWVRTGIYEQYF.

This clonotype was observed many times. The CDR3 sequence: CASSKVGYEQYF. CDR3 DNA sequence: TGTGCCAGCAGTAAGGTGGGATACGAGCAGTACTTC. The V and J genes are TRBV6-1 and TRBJ2-7; D is uncertain. This CDR3 has 12 residues. Germline V gene sequence: CDR1 MNHNS, CDR2 SASEGT. With 5 bases removed from V and 4 bases from J, the gap between germline ends came to 9 bases.

This clonotype was found once. It may be a read error: a sequence one base away is much more abundant. The rearrangement joins TRBV6-1 to TRBJ1-2; the D gene is possibly TRBD1 (6 bases). V was shortened by 6 bases and J by 4 bases, with 12 bases between the two germline ends. The CDR3 has 13 amino acids. Germline lookup yields CDR1 MNHNS and CDR2 SASEGT. The DNA for the CDR3 is TGTGCCAGCAGCTCCGGGACATTCTATGGCTACACCTTC. Residues: CASSSGTFYGYTF.

Ten or more counts support this clonotype. V is TRBV12-3 or TRBV12-4 and J is TRBJ1-1, with no clear D. Trimming cost V 4 bases and J 2 bases, with 8 bases left between them. The CDR3 is 13 amino acids. CDR3 nucleotide sequence: TGTGCCAGCAGTTGGTCAGGCAACACTGAAGCTTTCTTT. It translates to CASSWSGNTEAFF.

The CDR3 DNA sequence: TGCGCCAGCAGCTGGACAGGGAATAGATATTACACTGAAGCTTTCTTT. This sequence encodes CASSWTGNRYYTEAFF. The chain links TRBV5-1 to TRBJ1-1; 8 nucleotides align to TRBD1. J lost 3 bases, V lost 3 bases, and 10 bases had no gene match. CDR1 and CDR2 (germline): SGHRS, YFSETQ. The CDR3 has 16 residues.

This clonotype came up many times. The chain is built from TRBV7-2 and TRBJ2-7, with D hard to call. V was cut by 5 bases and J by 6 bases, with 11 bases left in between. CDR3 length: 12 residues. Germline V gene data show CDR1 as SGHTA and CDR2 as FQGNSA. Here the CDR3 reads CASSPLRPEQYF. The CDR3 DNA follows: TGTGCCAGCAGCCCCTTGCGGCCCGAGCAGTACTTC.

The chain recombines TRBV30 with TRBJ1-6; D unclear. In germline, CDR1 is GTSNPN, CDR2 SVGIG (reference sequence). The length of the CDR3 is 13 residues. V lost 3 bases and J 7 bases, leaving 10 bases between the germline ends. The CDR3 loop is CAWRHTPNSPLHF. DNA for the CDR3: TGTGCCTGGAGGCATACACCGAATTCACCCCTCCACTTT.

The CDR3 region is CASSQERTGGPATEAFF. The CDR3 nucleotides read TGTGCCAGCAGCCAAGAACGGACAGGGGGCCCCGCCACTGAAGCTTTCTTT. The V and J genes are TRBV14 and TRBJ1-1; 11 nucleotides align to TRBD1. CDR3 size: 17 residues. The V gene's germline CDR1 is SGHDN and CDR2 FVKESK. The junction had 7 bases not matched to a gene; V was cut back by 0 bases and J by 4 bases.

The rearrangement uses TRBV7-8 and TRBJ2-3; unclear D gene. The V gene lost 3 bases and the J gene lost 5 bases, with 6 bases spanning the gap. The CDR3 is 12 residues long. The germline V gene encodes CDR1 SGHVS and CDR2 FQNEAQ. In nucleotides, the CDR3 is TGTGCCAGCAGCTTTCAAAGAGATACGCAGTATTTT. This encodes CASSFQRDTQYF.

This clonotype was counted between two and nine times. J is TRBJ2-7 and V is TRBV6-2 or TRBV6-3, with D perhaps TRBD1 (6 bases). The CDR3 sequence is 16 residues long. Trimming pared 4 bases from V and 0 bases from J, leaving 16 bases between. Germline lookup yields CDR1 MNHEY and CDR2 SVGEGT. The CDR3 nucleotides read TGTGCCAGCAGTTCGTCAGTGGGGGCGCTCTCCTACGAGCAGTACTTC. This codes for CASSSSVGALSYEQYF.

This clonotype was found many times. The chain couples TRBV20-1 to TRBJ1-1; 7 bases match TRBD1. The CDR3 runs 15 residues. CDR1 and CDR2 from the germline V gene are DFQATT and SNEGSKA (reference sequence). The trim removed 5 bases at V and 0 bases at J, leaving 9 bases unmatched. CDR3 loop: CSAPRDRTMNTEAFF. The CDR3 DNA is TGCAGTGCTCCCCGGGACAGAACGATGAACACTGAAGCTTTCTTT.

V usage is TRBV12-5 and J usage is TRBJ2-1; tentatively, D is TRBD2 (6 bases). The ends were cut back, 4 bases at V and 3 bases at J, with 10 bases in the middle. The CDR3 is 14 residues long. The V gene's germline CDR1 is LGHNT and CDR2 FRNRAP. DNA of the CDR3: TGTGCTAGTGGTTCAGGGACTCTCTACAATGAGCAGTTCTTC. Its translation: CASGSGTLYNEQFF.

Many counts were recorded for this clonotype. The V gene is TRBV12-3 or TRBV12-4, the J gene TRBJ2-7, with 12 nucleotides matching TRBD2. The CDR3 sequence is 15 residues long. After removal of 3 bases from V and 5 bases from J, the junction contained 5 bases not matched to a gene. The CDR3 DNA reads TGTGCCAGCAGTTTGACTAGCGGGAGTTTCCACGAGCAGTACTTC. Amino acid sequence: CASSLTSGSFHEQYF.

This chain uses TRBV28 with TRBJ2-1; 11 bases line up with TRBD2. Germline-derived CDR1 and CDR2 are MDHEN and SYDVKM. This CDR3 is built from 20 residues. V lost 4 bases and J lost 0; bases outside the gene matches: 14. The CDR3 sequence: CASSSPQGLADRSSYNEQFF. CDR3 coding DNA: TGTGCCAGCAGTTCCCCCCAGGGACTAGCGGACCGAAGCTCCTACAATGAGCAGTTCTTC.

This clonotype was recorded once. This chain uses TRBV7-6 with TRBJ2-1; D unresolved. Germline V gives CDR1 SGHVS, CDR2 FNYEAQ. This CDR3 is built from 16 residues. Deletions cut 0 bases from V and 3 bases from J, with 12 bases between. The CDR3 region is CASSLAGHLGYNEQFF. The CDR3 DNA follows: TGTGCCAGCAGCTTAGCAGGCCACCTAGGCTACAATGAGCAGTTCTTC.

Note on this clonotype: A read error may explain this, as a much larger clone is one base away. J is TRBJ2-5 and V is TRBV29-1; D possibly corresponds to TRBD1 (5 bases). The CDR3 extends over 16 amino acids. The germline gives CDR1 SQVTM, CDR2 ANQGSEA. This chain's CDR3 is CSVPQGRQMRQGTQYF. The CDR3 DNA sequence: TGCAGCGTTCCCCAGGGAAGACAGATGCGACAAGGGACCCAGTACTTC.

The chain employs TRBV7-6 and TRBJ2-5; a possible D gene is TRBD1 (5 bases). The CDR3 is 15 amino acids. Trimming left V 5 bases short and J 5 bases short, with 18 bases between. CDR1 and CDR2 (germline): SGHVS, FNYEAQ. The CDR3, as DNA: TGTGCCAGCAGCGATCGCGCAAGGTCAGGGGAGACCCAGTACTTC. Protein product: CASSDRARSGETQYF.

This clonotype has only a few counts. The genes are TRBV30 and TRBJ2-6; D gene ambiguous. The germline CDR1 and CDR2 sequences are GTSNPN and SVGIG (reference sequence). CDR3 size: 16 residues. Trimming pared 0 bases from V and 1 base from J, leaving 10 bases between. The CDR3 is CAWSVRAGSGANVLTF. The CDR3 coding sequence is TGTGCCTGGAGTGTAAGGGCCGGGTCTGGGGCCAACGTCCTGACTTTC.

A remark on this clonotype: This may stem from a read error, because a much larger clone lies one nucleotide away. The V gene is TRBV3-1, the J gene TRBJ1-5; no definite D call. CDR3 length: 13 amino acids. CDR1 is LGHDT, CDR2 YNNKEL, per germline (reference sequence). The V end lost 2 bases, the J end lost 5 bases, and 7 bases lay between the germline ends. The CDR3 sequence is CASSQSAYQPQHF. The CDR3 region has the DNA TGTGCCAGCAGCCAAAGTGCCTATCAGCCCCAGCATTTT.

The gene calls are TRBV5-6 and TRBJ2-1; 10 nucleotides agree with TRBD2. Germline values: CDR1 SGHDT, CDR2 YYEEEE. The CDR3 covers 15 residues. V shed 5 bases, J shed 9 bases, and the junction held 11 bases outside the gene matches. CDR3 nucleotide sequence: TGTGCCAGCAGTTCTAGCGGGAGAGCGCCCGGTGAGCAGTTCTTC. Translating it yields CASSSSGRAPGEQFF.